This T cell receptor (beta chain) was retrieved from a study of blood T cell repertoires in COVID-19. This clone occurred a few times. V dropped 4 bases and J dropped 10; count of bases not matched to a gene: 4. This CDR3 spans 12 amino acids. Germline V gives CDR1 LGHDT, CDR2 YNNKEL (reference sequence). Repertoires were generated with immunoSEQ multiplex PCR, while TCRdb's copy carries only in-frame clones and drops some. The sample lists some 300,000 clones, 90% occurring once. This chain joins TRBV3-1 (or the pseudogene TRBV3-2) and TRBJ1-2; TRBD1 agrees at 9 bases. This sequence was found in a woman in her thirties who had been exposed to COVID-19. Sequenced sample: PBMCs or T cells enriched from blood (not recorded which). The CDR3 DNA reads as TGTGCCAGCAGCCTCGGACAGGGGTACTACACCTTC. Protein product: CASSLGQGYYTF.